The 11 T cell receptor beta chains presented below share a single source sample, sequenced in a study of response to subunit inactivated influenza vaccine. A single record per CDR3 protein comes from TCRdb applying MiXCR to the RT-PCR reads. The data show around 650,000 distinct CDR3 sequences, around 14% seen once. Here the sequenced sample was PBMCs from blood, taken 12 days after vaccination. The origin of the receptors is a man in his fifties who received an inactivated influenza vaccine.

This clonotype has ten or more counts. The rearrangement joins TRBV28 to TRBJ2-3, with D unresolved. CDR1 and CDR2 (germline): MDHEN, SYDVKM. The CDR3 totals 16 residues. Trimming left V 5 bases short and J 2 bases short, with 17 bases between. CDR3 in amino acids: CASSLQYGQDTDTQYF. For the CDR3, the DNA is TGTGCCAGCAGTCTTCAGTATGGCCAAGACACAGATACGCAGTATTTT.

DNA for the CDR3: TGTGCCACCGAGGGGGCTAGAGGAGGCTACACCTTC. Residues: CATEGARGGYTF. The rearrangement joins TRBV6-5 to TRBJ1-2, with 7 bases lining up with TRBD1. Germline lookup yields CDR1 MNHEY and CDR2 SVGAGI. CDR3 length: 12 residues. Trimming at V came to 10 bases and at J to 8 bases, leaving 10 bases not matched to a gene.

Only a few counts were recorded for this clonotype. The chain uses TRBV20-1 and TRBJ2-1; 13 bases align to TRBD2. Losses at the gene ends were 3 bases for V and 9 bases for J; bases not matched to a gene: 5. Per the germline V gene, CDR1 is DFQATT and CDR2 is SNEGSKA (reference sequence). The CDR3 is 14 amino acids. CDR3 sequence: CSASTSGRVSEQFF. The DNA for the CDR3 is TGCAGTGCTAGCACTAGCGGGAGGGTGAGTGAGCAGTTCTTC.

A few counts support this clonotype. In DNA form, the CDR3 reads TGTGCCAGCAGCATACCGAGGGAAAGTGAGCAGTTCTTC. Its translation: CASSIPRESEQFF. This chain links TRBV21-1 with TRBJ2-1; no DNA check was done on the table's D call, TRBD2. TRBV21-1 has pseudogene status. This CDR3 is built from 13 residues.

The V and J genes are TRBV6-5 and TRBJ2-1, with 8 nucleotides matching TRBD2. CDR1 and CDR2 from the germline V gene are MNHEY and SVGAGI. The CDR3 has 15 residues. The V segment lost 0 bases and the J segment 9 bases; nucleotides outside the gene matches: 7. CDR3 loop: CASSYSIAGGGEQFF. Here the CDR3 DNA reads TGTGCCAGCAGTTACTCGATTGCGGGAGGCGGTGAGCAGTTCTTC.

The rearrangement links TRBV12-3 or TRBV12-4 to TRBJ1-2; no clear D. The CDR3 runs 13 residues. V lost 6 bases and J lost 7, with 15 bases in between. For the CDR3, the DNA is TGTGCCAGCAGCCCGGAGGTATCGGGTGGCTACACCTTC. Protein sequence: CASSPEVSGGYTF.

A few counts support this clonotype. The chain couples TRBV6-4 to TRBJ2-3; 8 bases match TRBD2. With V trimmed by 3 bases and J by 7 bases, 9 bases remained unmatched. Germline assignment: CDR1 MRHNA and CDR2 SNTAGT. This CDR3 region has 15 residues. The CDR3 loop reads CASSESGGRGNTQYF. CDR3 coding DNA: TGTGCCAGCAGTGAAAGCGGGGGCCGGGGGAATACGCAGTATTTT.

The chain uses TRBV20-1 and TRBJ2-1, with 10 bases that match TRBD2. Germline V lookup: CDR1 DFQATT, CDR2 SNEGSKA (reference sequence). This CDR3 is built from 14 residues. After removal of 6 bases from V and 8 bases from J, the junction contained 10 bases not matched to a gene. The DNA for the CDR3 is TGCAGTGCCACCGTTAGCGGGGGGCTCGATGAGCAGTTCTTC. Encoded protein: CSATVSGGLDEQFF.

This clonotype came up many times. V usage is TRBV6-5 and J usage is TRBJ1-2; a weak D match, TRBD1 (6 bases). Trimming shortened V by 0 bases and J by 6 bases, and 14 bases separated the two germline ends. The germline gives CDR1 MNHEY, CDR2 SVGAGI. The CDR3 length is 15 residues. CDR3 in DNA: TGTGCCAGCAGTTACTCGATGGGGGCGCAAAATGGCTACACCTTC. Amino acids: CASSYSMGAQNGYTF.

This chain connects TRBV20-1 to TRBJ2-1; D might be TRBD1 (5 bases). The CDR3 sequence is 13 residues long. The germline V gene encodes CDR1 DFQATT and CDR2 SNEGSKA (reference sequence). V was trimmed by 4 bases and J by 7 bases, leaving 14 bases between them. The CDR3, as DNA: TGCAGTGCTATTTTTGGACAAACTAATGAGCAGTTCTTC. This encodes CSAIFGQTNEQFF.

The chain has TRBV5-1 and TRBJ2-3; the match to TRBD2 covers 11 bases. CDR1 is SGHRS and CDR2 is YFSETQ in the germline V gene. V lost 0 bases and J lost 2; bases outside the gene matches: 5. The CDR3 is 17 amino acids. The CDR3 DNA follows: TGCGCCAGCAGCTTGGAGTCTAGCGGGGGGCCCACAGATACGCAGTATTTT. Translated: CASSLESSGGPTDTQYF.